The rows below give T cell receptor beta chains drawn from one sample of a study of T cell responses to AZD1222 COVID-19 vaccine. Sequencing used immunoSEQ multiplex PCR; TCRdb keeps in-frame clones, though not all of them. Seen here are fewer than 20,000 clones, under 90% observed once, and the top ten hold 8.7%. The sequencing here drew on peripheral blood, taken 28 days after the second AZD1222 dose. The receptor set was obtained from an adult who received the AZD1222 COVID-19 vaccine. Both conserved end residues are part of each CDR3. Each record gives: D gene, V gene, J gene, clone size, CDR3 DNA, CDR3 protein. D genes are given only for firm matches. Size values are once, few and many counts, or a class for expanded clones, and some rows have none.

>NA|TRBV2|TRBJ1-5|NA
TGTGCCAGCAATAAGGGAGATCAGCCCCAGCATTTT
CASNKGDQPQHF
>NA|TRBV6-1|TRBJ2-4|NA
TGTGCCAGCAGTGAAGGGGAAAGGGGTCAAGACCACTTC
CASSEGERGQDHF
>TRBD1|TRBV27|TRBJ1-5|NA
TGTGCCAGCAGCCCACAGGGGAGTAATCAGCCCCAGCATTTT
CASSPQGSNQPQHF
>NA|TRBV18|TRBJ2-5|NA
TGTGCCAGCTCGGGAGCAGAGCAGACCCAGTACTTC
CASSGAEQTQYF
>NA|TRBV5-1|TRBJ1-4|NA
TGCGCCAGCAGCTCGCAGGGTTTGACTAATGAAAAACTGTTTTTT
CASSSQGLTNEKLFF
>NA|TRBV9|TRBJ1-4|NA
TGTGCCAGCAGCGTAGCTGCCCGGGGAGCTAATGAAAAACTGTTTTTT
CASSVAARGANEKLFF
>TRBD1|TRBV19|TRBJ1-1|NA
TGTGCCAGTAGTTATAAGACAGGGGGGCGGGACACTGAAGCTTTCTTT
CASSYKTGGRDTEAFF
>NA|TRBV5-1|TRBJ1-2|NA
TGCGCCAGCGGGCTACATGTTGATAGCGGCTACACCTTC
CASGLHVDSGYTF
>NA|TRBV4-2|TRBJ2-1|once
TGTGCCAGCAGCCAAGCCTTCAGCTCCTACAATGAGCAGTTCTTC
CASSQAFSSYNEQFF
>NA|TRBV5-1|TRBJ1-4|NA
TGCGCCAGCAGCACTTCCGGGTCACAGACTGCCCGTCTGTTTTTT
CASSTSGSQTARLFF
>NA|TRBV29-1|TRBJ1-5|once
TGCAGCGTTTTAGGAGGGGGCAATCAGCCCCAGCATTTT
CSVLGGGNQPQHF
>NA|TRBV11-1|TRBJ2-1|NA
TGTGCCAGCACCCCCGGGCACAATGAGCAGTTCTTC
CASTPGHNEQFF
>TRBD1|TRBV6-2/TRBV6-3|TRBJ1-4|NA
TGTGCCAGCAGTTACCCGGGACAGGTGGATGAAAAACTGTTTTTT
CASSYPGQVDEKLFF
>NA|TRBV7-8|TRBJ1-1|NA
TGTGCCAGCAGCTTAATGACAGAGAACACTGAAGCTTTCTTT
CASSLMTENTEAFF
>TRBD1|TRBV24-1|TRBJ2-1|NA
TGTGCCACCGGATCCGGGACAGGGGAATCCTACAATGAGCAGTTCTTC
CATGSGTGESYNEQFF
>NA|TRBV7-2|TRBJ2-3|NA
TGTGCCAGCAGGCCGGGTATTAGCACAGATACGCAGTATTTT
CASRPGISTDTQYF
>NA|TRBV19|TRBJ2-3|NA
TGTGCCAGTAGTGGCTGGGTGGGCACAGATACGCAGTATTTT
CASSGWVGTDTQYF
>NA|TRBV9|TRBJ2-1|NA
TGTGCCAGCAGCGTGGACGGGTCCTACAATGAGCAGTTCTTC
CASSVDGSYNEQFF
>TRBD2|TRBV6-5|TRBJ2-1|NA
TGTGCCAGCAGTTACGGGGGGGGAGTGCGCGGGAATGAGCAGTTCTTC
CASSYGGGVRGNEQFF
>TRBD2|TRBV6-5|TRBJ2-1|NA
TGTGCCACCCAAAATAGTGGGACTAGCGGGAATGAGCAGTTCTTC
CATQNSGTSGNEQFF
>TRBD2|TRBV11-3|TRBJ2-5|NA
TGTGCCAGCAGCCTCGGACTAGCGGGACAAGAGACCCAGTACTTC
CASSLGLAGQETQYF
>NA|TRBV2|TRBJ2-1|NA
TGTGCCAGCAGGGATAGGGGAAGTCAGTTCTTC
CASRDRGSQFF
>NA|TRBV3-1/TRBV3-2|TRBJ2-3|NA
TGTGCCAGCAGCCTCTCCGAGGGGGGCACGCAGTATTTT
CASSLSEGGTQYF
>TRBD2|TRBV24-1|TRBJ2-5|NA
TGTGCCACCAGTGATCCCCGGGAGGGGGGGCAAGAGACCCAGTACTTC
CATSDPREGGQETQYF
>NA|TRBV28|TRBJ1-6|NA
TGTGCCAGCAGTTTAGGCTCACCCCTCCACTTT
CASSLGSPLHF
>NA|TRBV2|TRBJ2-7|once
TGTGCCAGCACATACCCCCTAGCTTCCTACGAGCAGTACTTC
CASTYPLASYEQYF
>TRBD1|TRBV29-1|TRBJ1-1|NA
TGCAGCGCTCGGACAGGGCTTGACACTGAAGCTTTCTTT
CSARTGLDTEAFF
>NA|TRBV6-5|TRBJ1-2|NA
TGTGCCAGCAGAAACATCTATGGCTACACCTTC
CASRNIYGYTF
>NA|TRBV19|TRBJ1-2|NA
TGTGCCAGTAGCCCCCCCCGGGGAGTTGGAGGTGGCTACACCTTC
CASSPPRGVGGGYTF
>NA|TRBV7-8|TRBJ2-5|NA
TGTGCCAGCAGCCCCACCCGGGGGTTCCAAGAGACCCAGTACTTC
CASSPTRGFQETQYF
>NA|TRBV7-7|TRBJ2-5|NA
TGTGCCAGCAGCTTAGGGGGTGGGGCCAGAGAGACCCAGTACTTC
CASSLGGGARETQYF
>NA|TRBV9|TRBJ2-1|NA
TGTGCCAGCAGCCCTCTCTGGGGAAGCTATGAGCAGTTCTTC
CASSPLWGSYEQFF
>TRBD1|TRBV2|TRBJ1-6|NA
TGTGCCAGCAGCCACGGACAGGGGGTAAGATCACCCCTCCACTTT
CASSHGQGVRSPLHF
>NA|TRBV11-3|TRBJ2-1|NA
TGTGCCAGCAGCCCGCGGGGCCGAGGATACAATGAGCAGTTCTTC
CASSPRGRGYNEQFF
>NA|TRBV6-5|TRBJ1-1|NA
TGTGCCAGCAGTTCCCCGGTAGGAGGGAACACTGAAGCTTTCTTT
CASSSPVGGNTEAFF
>NA|TRBV27|TRBJ2-7|NA
TGTGCCAGCAGTTTATCACCATCCTACGAGCAGTACTTC
CASSLSPSYEQYF
>NA|TRBV5-5|TRBJ2-2|NA
TGTGCCAGCAGCTTGGACGTCTGGGCCAGCGGGGAGCTGTTTTTT
CASSLDVWASGELFF
>NA|TRBV3-1/TRBV3-2|TRBJ2-3|NA
TGTGCCAGCAGCCAAGTGACAGATACGCAGTATTTT
CASSQVTDTQYF
>TRBD1|TRBV3-1/TRBV3-2|TRBJ1-6|NA
TGTGCCAGCAGCATAGCCCCGGGACAGCCGAATTCACCCCTCCACTTT
CASSIAPGQPNSPLHF
>NA|TRBV28|TRBJ1-2|NA
TGTGCCAGCAGTTTCGAGCAGACATATGGCTACACCTTC
CASSFEQTYGYTF
>NA|TRBV19|TRBJ2-5|NA
TGTGCCAGTAGCCCAGGGTGGCCCCAAGAGACCCAGTACTTC
CASSPGWPQETQYF
>NA|TRBV2|TRBJ2-6|NA
TGTGCCAGCAGGGCGTATTCCGGGGCCAACGTCCTGACTTTC
CASRAYSGANVLTF
>NA|TRBV5-8|TRBJ1-2|NA
TGTGCCAGCAGCTTTCCGCCGGGTGGCTACACCTTC
CASSFPPGGYTF
>TRBD1|TRBV3-1/TRBV3-2|TRBJ1-3|once
TGTGCCAGCAGCCTAGACAGGGGGCGACGAGGAAACACCATATATTTT
CASSLDRGRRGNTIYF
>TRBD1|TRBV19|TRBJ2-1|NA
TGTGCCAGTACGGGACAGGGAGACTACAATGAGCAGTTCTTC
CASTGQGDYNEQFF
>NA|TRBV3-1/TRBV3-2|TRBJ2-6|NA
TGTGCCAGCAGCCAAGAAGCAGGTGGGGCCAACGTCCTGACTTTC
CASSQEAGGANVLTF